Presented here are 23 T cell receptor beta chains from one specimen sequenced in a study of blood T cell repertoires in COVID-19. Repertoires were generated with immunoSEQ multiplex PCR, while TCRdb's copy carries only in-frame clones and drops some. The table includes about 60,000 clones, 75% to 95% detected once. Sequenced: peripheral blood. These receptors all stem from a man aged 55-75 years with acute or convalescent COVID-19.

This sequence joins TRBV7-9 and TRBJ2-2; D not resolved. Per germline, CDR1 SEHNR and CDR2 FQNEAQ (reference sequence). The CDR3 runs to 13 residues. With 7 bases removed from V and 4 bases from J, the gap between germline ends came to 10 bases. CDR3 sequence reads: CASTSSITGELFF. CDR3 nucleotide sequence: TGTGCCAGCACTTCGAGCATCACCGGGGAGCTGTTTTTT.

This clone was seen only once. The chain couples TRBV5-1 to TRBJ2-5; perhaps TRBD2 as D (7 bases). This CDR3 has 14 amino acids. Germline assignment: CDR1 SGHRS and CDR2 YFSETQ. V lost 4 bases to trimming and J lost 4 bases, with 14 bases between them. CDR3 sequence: CASSDPRGAETQYF. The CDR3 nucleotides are TGCGCCAGCAGCGACCCCCGGGGGGCAGAGACCCAGTACTTC.

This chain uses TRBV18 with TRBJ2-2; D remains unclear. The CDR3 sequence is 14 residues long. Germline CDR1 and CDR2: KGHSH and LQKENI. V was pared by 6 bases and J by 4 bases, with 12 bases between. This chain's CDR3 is CASSPQGGTGELFF. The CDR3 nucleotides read TGTGCCAGCTCGCCTCAAGGCGGCACCGGGGAGCTGTTTTTT.

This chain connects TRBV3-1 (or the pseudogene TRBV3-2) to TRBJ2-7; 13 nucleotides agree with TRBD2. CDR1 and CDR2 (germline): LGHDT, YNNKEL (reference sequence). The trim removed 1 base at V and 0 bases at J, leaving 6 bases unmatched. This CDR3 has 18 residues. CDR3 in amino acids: CASSQASRTSGSSYEQYF. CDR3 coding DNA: TGTGCCAGCAGCCAAGCATCCAGGACTAGCGGGAGCTCCTACGAGCAGTACTTC.

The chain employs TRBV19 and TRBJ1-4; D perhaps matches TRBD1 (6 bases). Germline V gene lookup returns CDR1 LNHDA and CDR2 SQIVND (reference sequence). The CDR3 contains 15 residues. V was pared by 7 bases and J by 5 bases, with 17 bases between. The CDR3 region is CASTDTGRKNEKLFF. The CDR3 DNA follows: TGTGCCAGTACTGATACAGGGCGGAAGAATGAAAAACTGTTTTTT.

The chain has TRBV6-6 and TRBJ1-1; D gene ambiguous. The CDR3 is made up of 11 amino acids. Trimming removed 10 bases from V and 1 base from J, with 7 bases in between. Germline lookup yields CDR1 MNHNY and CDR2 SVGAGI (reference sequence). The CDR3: CATEGNTEAFF. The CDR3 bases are TGTGCCACAGAGGGGAACACTGAAGCTTTCTTT.

The CDR3 spells CASTAGFLGSPLHF. The CDR3 DNA follows: TGTGCCAGCACTGCAGGGTTCTTAGGTTCACCCCTCCACTTT. The rearrangement uses TRBV28 and TRBJ1-6; perhaps TRBD1 as D (5 bases). Trimming took 7 bases from V and 9 from J, leaving 16 bases between them. Germline V gives CDR1 MDHEN, CDR2 SYDVKM. The CDR3 loop spans 14 amino acids. The full variable domain, its missing parts supplied by reference TRBV28 and TRBJ1-6, is DVKVTQSSRYLVKRTGEKVFLECVQDMDHENMFWYRQDPGLGLRLIYFSYDVKMKEKGDIPEGYSVSREKKERFSLILESASTNQTSMYLCASTAGFLGSPLHFGNGTRLTVT.

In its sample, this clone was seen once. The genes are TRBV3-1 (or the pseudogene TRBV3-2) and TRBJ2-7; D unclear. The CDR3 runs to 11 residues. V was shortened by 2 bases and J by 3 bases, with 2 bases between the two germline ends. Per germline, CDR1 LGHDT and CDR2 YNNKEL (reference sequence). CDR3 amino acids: CASSQHYEQYF. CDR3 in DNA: TGTGCCAGCAGCCAACACTACGAGCAGTACTTC.

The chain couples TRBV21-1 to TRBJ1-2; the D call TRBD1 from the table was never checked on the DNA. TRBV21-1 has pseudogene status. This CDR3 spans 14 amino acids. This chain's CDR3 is CASSRFTQNYGYTF. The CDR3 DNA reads TGTGCCAGCAGCCGCTTCACACAAAACTATGGCTACACCTTC.

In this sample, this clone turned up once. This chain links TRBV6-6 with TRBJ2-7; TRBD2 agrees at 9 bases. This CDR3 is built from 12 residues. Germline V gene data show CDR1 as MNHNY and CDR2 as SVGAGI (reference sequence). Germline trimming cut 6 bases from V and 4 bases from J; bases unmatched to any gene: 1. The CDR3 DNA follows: TGTGCCAGCAGCGCGGGGGGGTACGAGCAGTACTTC. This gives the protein CASSAGGYEQYF.

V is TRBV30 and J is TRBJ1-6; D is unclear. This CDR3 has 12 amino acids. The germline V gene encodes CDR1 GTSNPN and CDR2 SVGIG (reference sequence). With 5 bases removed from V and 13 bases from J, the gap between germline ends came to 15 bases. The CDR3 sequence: CAWHPRYGPLHF. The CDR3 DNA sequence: TGTGCCTGGCACCCGCGGTACGGGCCCCTCCACTTT. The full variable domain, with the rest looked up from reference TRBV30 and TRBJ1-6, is SQTIHQWPATLVQPVGSPLSLECTVEGTSNPNLYWYRQAAGRGLQLLFYSVGIGQISSEVPQNLSASRPQDRQFILSSKKLLLSDSGFYLCAWHPRYGPLHFGNGTRLTVT.

Written as DNA, the CDR3 is TGTGCCAGCAGCTCCCGGGGGAGGCATGGGGCTTTCTTT. As protein: CASSSRGRHGAFF. The genes are TRBV11-3 and TRBJ1-1; possible D gene TRBD1, 5 bases. Looked up from germline, CDR1 is SGHNT and CDR2 is YENEEA. Deletions cut 4 bases from V and 11 bases from J, with 17 bases between. CDR3 length equals 13 residues.

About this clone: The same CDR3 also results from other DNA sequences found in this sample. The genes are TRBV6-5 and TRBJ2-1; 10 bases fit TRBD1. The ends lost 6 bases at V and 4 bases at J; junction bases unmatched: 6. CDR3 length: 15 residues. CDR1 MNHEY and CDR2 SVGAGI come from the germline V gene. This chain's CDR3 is CASSPGQGSYNEQFF. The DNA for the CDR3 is TGTGCCAGCAGCCCGGGACAGGGGAGTTACAATGAGCAGTTCTTC.

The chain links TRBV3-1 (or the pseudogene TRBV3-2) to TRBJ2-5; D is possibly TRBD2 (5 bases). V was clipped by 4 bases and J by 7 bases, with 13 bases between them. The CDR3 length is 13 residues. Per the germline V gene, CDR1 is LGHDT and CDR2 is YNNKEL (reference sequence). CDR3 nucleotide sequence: TGTGCCAGCAGCCCCCCGATAGGAGGGACCCAGTACTTC. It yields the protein CASSPPIGGTQYF.

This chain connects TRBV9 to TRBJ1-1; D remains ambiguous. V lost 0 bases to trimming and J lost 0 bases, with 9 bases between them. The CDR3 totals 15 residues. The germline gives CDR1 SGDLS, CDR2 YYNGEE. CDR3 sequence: CASSVGERLNTEAFF. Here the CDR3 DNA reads TGTGCCAGCAGCGTAGGGGAGAGGCTGAACACTGAAGCTTTCTTT.

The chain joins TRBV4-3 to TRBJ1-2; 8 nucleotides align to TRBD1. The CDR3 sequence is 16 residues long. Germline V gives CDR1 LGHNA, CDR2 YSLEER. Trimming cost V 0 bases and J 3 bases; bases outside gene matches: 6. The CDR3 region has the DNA TGCGCCAGCAGCCAAGATAGGACAGGGTGGGACTATGGCTACACCTTC. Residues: CASSQDRTGWDYGYTF.

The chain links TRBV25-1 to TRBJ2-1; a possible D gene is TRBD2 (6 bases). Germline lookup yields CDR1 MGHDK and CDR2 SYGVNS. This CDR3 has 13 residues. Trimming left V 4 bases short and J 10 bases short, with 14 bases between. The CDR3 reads CASSVGGRGEQFF. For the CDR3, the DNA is TGTGCCAGCAGTGTTGGAGGGCGCGGAGAGCAGTTCTTC.

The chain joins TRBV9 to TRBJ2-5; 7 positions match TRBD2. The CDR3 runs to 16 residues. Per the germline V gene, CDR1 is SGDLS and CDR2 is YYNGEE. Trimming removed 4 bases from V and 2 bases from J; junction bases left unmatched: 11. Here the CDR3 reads CASSISLAEGQETQYF. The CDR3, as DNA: TGTGCCAGCAGCATCAGCCTAGCGGAGGGGCAAGAGACCCAGTACTTC. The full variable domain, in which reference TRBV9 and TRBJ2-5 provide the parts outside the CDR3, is DSGVTQTPKHLITATGQRVTLRCSPRSGDLSVYWYQQSLDQGLQFLIQYYNGEERAKGNILERFSAQQFPDLHSELNLSSLELGDSALYFCASSISLAEGQETQYFGPGTRLLVL.

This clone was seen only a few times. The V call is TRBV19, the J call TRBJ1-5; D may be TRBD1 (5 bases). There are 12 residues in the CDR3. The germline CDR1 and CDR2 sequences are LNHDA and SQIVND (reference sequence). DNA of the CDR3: TGTGCGACAGAGAATAGCAATCAGCCCCAGCATTTT. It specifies CATENSNQPQHF. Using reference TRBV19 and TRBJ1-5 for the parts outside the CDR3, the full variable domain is DGGITQSPKYLFRKEGQNVTLSCEQNLNHDAMYWYRQDPGQGLRLIYYSQIVNDFQKGDIAEGYSVSREKKESFPLTVTSAQKNPTAFYLCATENSNQPQHFGDGTRLSIL.

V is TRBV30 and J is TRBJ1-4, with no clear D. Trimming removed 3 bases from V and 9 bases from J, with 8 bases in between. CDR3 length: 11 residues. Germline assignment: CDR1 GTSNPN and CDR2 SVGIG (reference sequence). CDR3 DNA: TGTGCCTGGAGCGGCGGCCAAAAACTGTTTTTT. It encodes CAWSGGQKLFF.

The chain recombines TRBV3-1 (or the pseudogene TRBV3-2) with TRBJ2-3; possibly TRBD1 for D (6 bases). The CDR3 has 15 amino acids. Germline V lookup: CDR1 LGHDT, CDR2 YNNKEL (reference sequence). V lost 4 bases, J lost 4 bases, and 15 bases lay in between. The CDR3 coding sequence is TGTGCCAGCAGCCCTTACAGGGATGTCCCAGATACGCAGTATTTT. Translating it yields CASSPYRDVPDTQYF.

CDR3 coding DNA: TGTGCCAGCAGCTTAAGTGGGCCTGACTCTGGGGCCAACGTCCTGACTTTC. This sequence encodes CASSLSGPDSGANVLTF. The V gene is TRBV7-8, the J gene TRBJ2-6, with D unresolved. This CDR3 is 17 amino acids long. Trimming took off 2 bases at V and 0 bases at J, with 11 bases between the two ends. Germline values: CDR1 SGHVS, CDR2 FQNEAQ.

CDR3 sequence reads: CASSFTAETVYEQYF. CDR3 nucleotides: TGCGCCAGCAGCTTTACAGCGGAGACCGTCTACGAGCAGTACTTC. The chain employs TRBV5-1 and TRBJ2-7, with D possibly being TRBD2 (5 bases). The CDR3 is 15 residues long. The V end was cut by 2 bases, the J end by 3 bases, with 15 bases between. Germline V gene lookup returns CDR1 SGHRS and CDR2 YFSETQ.